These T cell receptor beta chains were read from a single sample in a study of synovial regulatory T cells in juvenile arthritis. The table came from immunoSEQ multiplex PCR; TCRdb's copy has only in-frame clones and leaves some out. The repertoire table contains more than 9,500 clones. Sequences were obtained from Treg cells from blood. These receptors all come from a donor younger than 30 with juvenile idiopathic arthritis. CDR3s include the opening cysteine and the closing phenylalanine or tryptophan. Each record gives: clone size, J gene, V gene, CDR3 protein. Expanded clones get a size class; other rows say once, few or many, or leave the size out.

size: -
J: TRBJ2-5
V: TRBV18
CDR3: CASSPSETQYF

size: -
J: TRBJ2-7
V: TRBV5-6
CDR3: CASSLTGPYEQYF

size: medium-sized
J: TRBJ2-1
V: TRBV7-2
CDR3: CASSLARGSGSYNEQFF

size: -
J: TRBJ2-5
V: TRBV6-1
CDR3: CASSGLAEDQETQYF

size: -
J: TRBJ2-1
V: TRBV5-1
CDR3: CASSYSRDWQGHEQFF

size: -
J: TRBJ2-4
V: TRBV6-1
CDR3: CAALRLGGVKNIQYF

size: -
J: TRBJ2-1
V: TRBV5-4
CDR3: CASSLGGYNEQFF

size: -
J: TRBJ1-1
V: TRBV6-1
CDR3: CASSGSGGRTEAFF

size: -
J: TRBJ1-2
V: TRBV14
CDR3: CASSPLTPGLYGYTF

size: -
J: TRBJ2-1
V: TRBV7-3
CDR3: CASSRLAGSPYNEQFF

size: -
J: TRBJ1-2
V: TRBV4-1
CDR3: CASSQDLGRGYTF

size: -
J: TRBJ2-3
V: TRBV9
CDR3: CASSTGQPAHVSDTQYF

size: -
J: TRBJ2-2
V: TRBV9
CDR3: CASSVSSGHTGELFF

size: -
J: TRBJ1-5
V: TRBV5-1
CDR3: CASSPGTGNQPQHF

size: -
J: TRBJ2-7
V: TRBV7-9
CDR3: CASSLDSGLEQYF

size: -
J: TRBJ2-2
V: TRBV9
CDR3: CASSVRGTGELFF

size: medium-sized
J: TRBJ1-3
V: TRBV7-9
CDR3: CASSLDPGNTIYF

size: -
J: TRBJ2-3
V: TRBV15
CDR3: CATSRGLAGAAADTQYF

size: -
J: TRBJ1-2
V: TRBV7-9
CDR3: CASSLGGEYGYTF

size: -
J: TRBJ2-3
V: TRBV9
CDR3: CASSVGPGDTQYF

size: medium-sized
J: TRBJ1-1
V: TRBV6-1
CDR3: CASGDRTTEAFF

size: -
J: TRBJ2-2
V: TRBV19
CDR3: CASSTLRASAGELFF

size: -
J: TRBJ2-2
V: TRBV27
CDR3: CASSPYTGELFF

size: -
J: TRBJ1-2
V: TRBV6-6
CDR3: CASSPGGWKYGYTF

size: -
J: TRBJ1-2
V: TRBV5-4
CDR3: CASSSTTGVDGYTF

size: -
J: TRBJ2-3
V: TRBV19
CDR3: CASSIGWGQDTQYF

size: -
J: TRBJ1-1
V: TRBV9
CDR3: CASSRTVPTEEAFF

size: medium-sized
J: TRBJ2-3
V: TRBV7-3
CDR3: CASSLGQGADTQYF

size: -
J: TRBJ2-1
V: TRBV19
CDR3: CASSLRGTSGRVDEQFF

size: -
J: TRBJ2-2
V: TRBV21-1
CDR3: CASSKKAGRRTGELFF

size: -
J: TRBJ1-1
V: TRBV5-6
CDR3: CASSFQNTEAFF

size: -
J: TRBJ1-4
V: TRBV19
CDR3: CASSISGPNEKLFF

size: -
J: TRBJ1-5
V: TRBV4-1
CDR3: CASDRTGTSNQPQHF

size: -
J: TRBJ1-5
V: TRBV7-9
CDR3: CASSFRDSNQPQHF

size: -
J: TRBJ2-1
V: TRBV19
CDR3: CASSGLAGAYNEQFF

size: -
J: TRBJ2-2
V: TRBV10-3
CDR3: CATKAQNTGELFF

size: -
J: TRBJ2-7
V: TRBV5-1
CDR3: CASRAGGSYEQYF

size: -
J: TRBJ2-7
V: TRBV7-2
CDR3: CASSHRWGEQYF

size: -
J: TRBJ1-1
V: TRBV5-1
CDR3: CASSLEGANTEAFF

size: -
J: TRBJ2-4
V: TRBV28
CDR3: CASSRLSGAGAKNIQYF

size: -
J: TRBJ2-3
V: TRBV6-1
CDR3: CASSLSSDTQYF

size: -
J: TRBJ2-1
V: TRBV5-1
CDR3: CASSLVGRARGDEQFF

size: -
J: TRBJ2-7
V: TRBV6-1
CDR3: CASSGTGSYEQYF

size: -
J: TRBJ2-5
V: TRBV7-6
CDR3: CASSLVVGGSETQYF

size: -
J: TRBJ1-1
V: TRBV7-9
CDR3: CASSLAQGRGTEAFF

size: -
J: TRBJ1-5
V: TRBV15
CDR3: CATSRVPGFPDQPQHF

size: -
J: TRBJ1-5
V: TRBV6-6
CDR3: CASSYQGMDSQPQHF

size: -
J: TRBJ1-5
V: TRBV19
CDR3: CASSIGGTIGDQPQHF

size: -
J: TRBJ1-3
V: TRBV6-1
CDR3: CASRTDLSGNTIYF

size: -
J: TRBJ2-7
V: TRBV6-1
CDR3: CASPYLAGTVYEQYF

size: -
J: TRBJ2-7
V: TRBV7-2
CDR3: CASSTSSYEQYF

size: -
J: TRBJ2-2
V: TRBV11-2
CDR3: CASSSTTGYTGELFF